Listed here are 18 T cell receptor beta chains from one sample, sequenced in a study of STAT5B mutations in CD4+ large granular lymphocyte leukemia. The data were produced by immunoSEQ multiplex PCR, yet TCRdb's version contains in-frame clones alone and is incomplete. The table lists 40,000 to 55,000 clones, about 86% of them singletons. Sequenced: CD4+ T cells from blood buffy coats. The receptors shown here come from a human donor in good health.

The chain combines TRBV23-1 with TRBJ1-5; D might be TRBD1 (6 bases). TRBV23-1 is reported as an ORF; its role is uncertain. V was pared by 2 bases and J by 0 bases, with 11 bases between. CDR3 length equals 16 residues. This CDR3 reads CASSQRQEYSNQPQHF. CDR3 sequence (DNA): TGCGCCAGCAGTCAAAGACAGGAATATAGCAATCAGCCCCAGCATTTT.

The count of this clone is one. The CDR3 sequence: CASRLAGGDTDTQYF. The DNA for the CDR3 is TGTGCCAGCAGACTAGCGGGAGGCGACACAGATACGCAGTATTTT. The V call is TRBV4-2, the J call TRBJ2-3; 12 positions match TRBD2. The CDR3 length is 15 residues. Germline CDR1 reads LGHNA; CDR2 reads YNFKEQ. Trimming took 6 bases from V and 2 from J; bases not matched to a gene: 3.

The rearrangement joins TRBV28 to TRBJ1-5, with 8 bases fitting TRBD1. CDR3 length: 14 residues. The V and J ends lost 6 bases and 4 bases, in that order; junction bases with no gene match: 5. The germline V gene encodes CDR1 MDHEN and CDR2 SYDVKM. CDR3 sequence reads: CASRGGQANQPQHF. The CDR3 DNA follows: TGTGCCAGCAGGGGGGGACAGGCTAATCAGCCCCAGCATTTT.

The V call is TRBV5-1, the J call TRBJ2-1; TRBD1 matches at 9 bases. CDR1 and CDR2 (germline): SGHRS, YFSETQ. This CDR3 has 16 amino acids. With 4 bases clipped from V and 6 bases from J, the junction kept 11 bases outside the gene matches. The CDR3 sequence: CASSGSQGAGVNEQFF. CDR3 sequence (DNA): TGCGCCAGCAGCGGATCACAGGGGGCCGGGGTCAATGAGCAGTTCTTC.

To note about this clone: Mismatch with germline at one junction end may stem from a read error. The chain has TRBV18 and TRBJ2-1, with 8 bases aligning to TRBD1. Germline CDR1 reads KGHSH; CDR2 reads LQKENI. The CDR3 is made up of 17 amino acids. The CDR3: CASSPQPARGLYNEQFF. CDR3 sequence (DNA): TGTGCCAGCTCCCCACAACCCGCCAGGGGGCTATACAATGAGCAGTTCTTC.

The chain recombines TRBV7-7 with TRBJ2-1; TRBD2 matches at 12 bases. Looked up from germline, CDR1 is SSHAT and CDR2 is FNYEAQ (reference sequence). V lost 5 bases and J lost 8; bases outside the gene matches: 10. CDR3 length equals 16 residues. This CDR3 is CASSLGLAGGGHEQFF. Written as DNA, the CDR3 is TGTGCCAGCAGCCTGGGACTAGCGGGTGGAGGGCATGAGCAGTTCTTC.

The CDR3 region has the DNA TGTGCCAGCAGCCGCCGAGGGGGTGAGCAGTTCTTC. Translating it yields CASSRRGGEQFF. The chain couples TRBV7-2 to TRBJ2-1; possibly TRBD1 for D (6 bases). Germline loops: CDR1 SGHTA, CDR2 FQGNSA. V was pared by 5 bases and J by 9 bases, with 11 bases between. The CDR3 loop spans 12 amino acids.

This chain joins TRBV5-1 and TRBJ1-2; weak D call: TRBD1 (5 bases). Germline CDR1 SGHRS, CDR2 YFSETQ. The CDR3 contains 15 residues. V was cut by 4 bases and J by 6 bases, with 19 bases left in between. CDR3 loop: CASSPIFGRGDGYTF. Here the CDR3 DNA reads TGCGCCAGCAGCCCAATATTCGGACGGGGGGATGGCTACACCTTC. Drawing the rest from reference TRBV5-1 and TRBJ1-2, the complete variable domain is KAGVTQTPRYLIKTRGQQVTLSCSPISGHRSVSWYQQTPGQGLQFLFEYFSETQRNKGNFPGRFSGRQFSNSRSEMNVSTLELGDSALYLCASSPIFGRGDGYTFGSGTRLTVV.

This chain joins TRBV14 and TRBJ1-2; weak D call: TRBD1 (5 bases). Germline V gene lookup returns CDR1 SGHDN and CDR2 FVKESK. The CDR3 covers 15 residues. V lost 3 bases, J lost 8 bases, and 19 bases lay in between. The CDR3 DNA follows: TGTGCCAGCAGCCAGATGTACTTTGGGGGGAGCGGCTACACCTTC. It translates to CASSQMYFGGSGYTF. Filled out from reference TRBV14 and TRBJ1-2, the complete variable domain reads EAGVTQFPSHSVIEKGQTVTLRCDPISGHDNLYWYRRVMGKEIKFLLHFVKESKQDESGMPNNRFLAERTGGTYSTLKVQPAELEDSGVYFCASSQMYFGGSGYTFGSGTRLTVV.

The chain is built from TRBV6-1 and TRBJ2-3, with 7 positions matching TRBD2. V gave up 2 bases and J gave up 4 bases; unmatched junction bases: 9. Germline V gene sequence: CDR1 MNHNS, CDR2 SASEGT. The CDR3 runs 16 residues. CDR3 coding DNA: TGTGCCAGCAGTGAAATGGTGGGGGGAGGGGCAGATACGCAGTATTTT. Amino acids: CASSEMVGGGADTQYF.

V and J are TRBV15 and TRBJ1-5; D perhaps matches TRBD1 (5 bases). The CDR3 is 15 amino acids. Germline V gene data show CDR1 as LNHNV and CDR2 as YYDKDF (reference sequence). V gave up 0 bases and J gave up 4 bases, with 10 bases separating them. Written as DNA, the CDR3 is TGTGCCACCAGCAGAGAACCAGGGTTGAATCAGCCCCAGCATTTT. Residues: CATSREPGLNQPQHF.

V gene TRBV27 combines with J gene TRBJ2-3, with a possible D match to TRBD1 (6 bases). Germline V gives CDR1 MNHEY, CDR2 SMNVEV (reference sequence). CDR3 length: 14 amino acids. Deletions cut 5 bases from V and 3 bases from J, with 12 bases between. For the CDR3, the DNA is TGTGCCAGCAGTGGGGACATGCGTACAGATACGCAGTATTTT. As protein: CASSGDMRTDTQYF.

This CDR3 reads CASSLAIGRELAGTYEQYF. CDR3 sequence (DNA): TGTGCCAGCAGCCTCGCCATTGGGCGGGAGCTAGCGGGAACTTACGAGCAGTACTTC. V and J are TRBV11-2 and TRBJ2-7, with 9 bases identical to TRBD2. In germline, CDR1 is SGHAT, CDR2 FQNNGV. V lost 5 bases, J lost 4 bases, and 21 bases stayed unmatched. This CDR3 has 19 residues.

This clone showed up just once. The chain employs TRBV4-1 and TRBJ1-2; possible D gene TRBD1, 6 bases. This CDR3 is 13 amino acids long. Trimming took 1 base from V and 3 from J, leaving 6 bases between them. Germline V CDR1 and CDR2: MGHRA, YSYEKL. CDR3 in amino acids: CASSQAGDYGYTF. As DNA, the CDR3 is TGCGCCAGCAGCCAAGCAGGGGACTATGGCTACACCTTC.

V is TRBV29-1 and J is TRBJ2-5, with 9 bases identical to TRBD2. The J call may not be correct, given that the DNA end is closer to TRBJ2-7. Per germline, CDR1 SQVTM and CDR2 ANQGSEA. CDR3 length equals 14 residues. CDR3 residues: CSVALSGRKYEQYF. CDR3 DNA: TGCAGCGTCGCACTCAGCGGGAGGAAATACGAGCAGTACTTC.

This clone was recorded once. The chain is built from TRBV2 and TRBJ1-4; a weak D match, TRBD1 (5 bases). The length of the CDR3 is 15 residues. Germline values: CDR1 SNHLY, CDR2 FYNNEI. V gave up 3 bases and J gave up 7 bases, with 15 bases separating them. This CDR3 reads CASSDEGRGSEKLFF. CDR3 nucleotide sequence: TGTGCCAGCAGTGACGAGGGACGGGGAAGTGAAAAACTGTTTTTT.

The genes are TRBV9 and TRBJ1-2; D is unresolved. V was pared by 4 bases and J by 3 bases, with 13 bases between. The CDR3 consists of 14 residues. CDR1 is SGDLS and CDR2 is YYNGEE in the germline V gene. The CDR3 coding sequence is TGTGCCAGCAGCCCCCACCCTGGGGACTATGGCTACACCTTC. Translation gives CASSPHPGDYGYTF.

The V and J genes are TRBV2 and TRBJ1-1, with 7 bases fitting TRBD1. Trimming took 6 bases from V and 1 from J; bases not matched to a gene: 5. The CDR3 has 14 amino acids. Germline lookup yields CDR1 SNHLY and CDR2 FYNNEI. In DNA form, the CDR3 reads TGTGCCAGCAGGGAGGGACAGACGAACACTGAAGCTTTCTTT. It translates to CASREGQTNTEAFF.